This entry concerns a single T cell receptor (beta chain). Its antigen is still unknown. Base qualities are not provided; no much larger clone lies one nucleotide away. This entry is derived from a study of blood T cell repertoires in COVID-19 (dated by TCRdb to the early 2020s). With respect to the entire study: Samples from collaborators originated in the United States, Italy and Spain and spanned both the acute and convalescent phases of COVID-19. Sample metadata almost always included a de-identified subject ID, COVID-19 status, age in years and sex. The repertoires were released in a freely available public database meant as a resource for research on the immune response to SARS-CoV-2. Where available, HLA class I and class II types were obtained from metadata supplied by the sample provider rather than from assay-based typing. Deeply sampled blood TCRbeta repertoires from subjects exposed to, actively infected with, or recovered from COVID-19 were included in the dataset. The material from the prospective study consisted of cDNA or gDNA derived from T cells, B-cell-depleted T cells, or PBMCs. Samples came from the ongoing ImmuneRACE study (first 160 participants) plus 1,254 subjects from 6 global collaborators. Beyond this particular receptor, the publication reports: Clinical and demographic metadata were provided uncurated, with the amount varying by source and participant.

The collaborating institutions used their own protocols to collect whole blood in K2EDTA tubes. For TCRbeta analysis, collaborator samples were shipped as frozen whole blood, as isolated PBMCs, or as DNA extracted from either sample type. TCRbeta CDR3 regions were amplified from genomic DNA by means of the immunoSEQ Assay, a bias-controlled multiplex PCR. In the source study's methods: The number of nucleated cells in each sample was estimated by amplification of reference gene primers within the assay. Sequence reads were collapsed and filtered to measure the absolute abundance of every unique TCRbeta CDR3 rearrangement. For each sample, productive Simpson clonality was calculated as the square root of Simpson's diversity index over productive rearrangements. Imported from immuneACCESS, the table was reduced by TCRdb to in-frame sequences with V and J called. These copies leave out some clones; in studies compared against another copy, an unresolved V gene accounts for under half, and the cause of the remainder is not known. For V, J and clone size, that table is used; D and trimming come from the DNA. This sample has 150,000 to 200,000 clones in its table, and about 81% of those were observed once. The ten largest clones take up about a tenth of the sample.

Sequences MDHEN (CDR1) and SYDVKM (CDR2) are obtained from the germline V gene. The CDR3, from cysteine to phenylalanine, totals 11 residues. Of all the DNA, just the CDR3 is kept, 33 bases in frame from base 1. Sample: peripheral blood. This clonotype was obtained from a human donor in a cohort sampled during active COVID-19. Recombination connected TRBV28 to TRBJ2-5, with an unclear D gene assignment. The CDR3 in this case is CAKQYQETQYF. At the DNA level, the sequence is TGTGCAAAACAGTACCAAGAGACCCAGTACTTC. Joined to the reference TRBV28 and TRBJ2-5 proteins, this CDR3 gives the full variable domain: DVKVTQSSRYLVKRTGEKVFLECVQDMDHENMFWYRQDPGLGLRLIYFSYDVKMKEKGDIPEGYSVSREKKERFSLILESASTNQTSMYLCAKQYQETQYFGPGTRLLVL.